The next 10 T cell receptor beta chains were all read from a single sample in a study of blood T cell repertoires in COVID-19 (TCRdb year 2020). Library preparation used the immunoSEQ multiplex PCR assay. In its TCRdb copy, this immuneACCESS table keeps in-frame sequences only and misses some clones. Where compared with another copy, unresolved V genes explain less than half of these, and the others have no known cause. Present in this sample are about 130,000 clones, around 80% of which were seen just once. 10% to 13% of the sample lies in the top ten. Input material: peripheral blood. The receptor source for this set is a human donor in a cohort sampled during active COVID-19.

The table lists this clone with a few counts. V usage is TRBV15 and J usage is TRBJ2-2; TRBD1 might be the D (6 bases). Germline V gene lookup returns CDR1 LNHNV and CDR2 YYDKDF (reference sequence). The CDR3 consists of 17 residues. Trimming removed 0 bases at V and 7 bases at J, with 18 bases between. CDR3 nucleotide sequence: TGTGCCACCAGCAGAGAAAACAGGGCCCTCAGCGGCGGGGAGCTGTTTTTT. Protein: CATSRENRALSGGELFF. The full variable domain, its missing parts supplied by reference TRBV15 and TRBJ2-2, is DAMVIQNPRYQVTQFGKPVTLSCSQTLNHNVMYWYQQKSSQAPKLLFHYYDKDFNNEADTPDNFQSRRPNTSFCFLDIRSPGLGDTAMYLCATSRENRALSGGELFFGEGSRLTVL.

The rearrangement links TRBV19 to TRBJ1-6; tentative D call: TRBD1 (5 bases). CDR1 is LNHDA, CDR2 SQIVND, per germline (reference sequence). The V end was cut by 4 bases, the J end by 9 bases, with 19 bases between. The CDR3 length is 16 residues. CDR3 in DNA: TGTGCCAGTAGTAATTCTGGTTGGGGCATCAGTTCACCCCTCCACTTT. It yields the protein CASSNSGWGISSPLHF.

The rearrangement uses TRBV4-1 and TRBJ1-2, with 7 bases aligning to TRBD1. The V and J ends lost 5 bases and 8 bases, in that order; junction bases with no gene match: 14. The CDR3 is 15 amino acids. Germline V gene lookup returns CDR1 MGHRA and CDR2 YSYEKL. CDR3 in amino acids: CASSLGPGGVIGYTF. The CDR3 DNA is TGCGCCAGCAGCTTAGGCCCAGGGGGTGTAATAGGCTACACCTTC.

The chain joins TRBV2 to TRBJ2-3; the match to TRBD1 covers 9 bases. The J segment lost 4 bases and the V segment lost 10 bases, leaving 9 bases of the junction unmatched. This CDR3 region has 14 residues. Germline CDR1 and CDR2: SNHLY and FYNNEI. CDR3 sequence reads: CATRGGQGPDTQYF. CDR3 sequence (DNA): TGTGCCACCCGAGGGGGACAGGGTCCAGATACGCAGTATTTT.

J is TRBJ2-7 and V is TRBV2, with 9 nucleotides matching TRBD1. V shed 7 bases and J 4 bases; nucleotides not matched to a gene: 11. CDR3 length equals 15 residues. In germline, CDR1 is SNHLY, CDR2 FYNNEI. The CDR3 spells CASTPLTGGGYEQYF. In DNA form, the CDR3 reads TGTGCCAGCACTCCGCTGACAGGGGGGGGTTACGAGCAGTACTTC.

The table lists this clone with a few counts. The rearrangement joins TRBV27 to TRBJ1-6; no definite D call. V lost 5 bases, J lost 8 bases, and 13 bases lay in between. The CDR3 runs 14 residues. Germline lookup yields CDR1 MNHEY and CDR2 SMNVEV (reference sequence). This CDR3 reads CASSPSGRYSPLHF. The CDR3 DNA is TGTGCCAGCAGTCCCAGCGGCAGGTATTCACCCCTCCACTTT.

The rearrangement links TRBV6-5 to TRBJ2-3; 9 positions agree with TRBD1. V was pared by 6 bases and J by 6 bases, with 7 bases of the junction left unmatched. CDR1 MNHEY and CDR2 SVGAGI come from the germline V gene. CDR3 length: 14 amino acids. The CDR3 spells CASRRDRVTDTQYF. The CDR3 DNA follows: TGTGCCAGCAGGAGGGACAGGGTGACTGATACGCAGTATTTT.

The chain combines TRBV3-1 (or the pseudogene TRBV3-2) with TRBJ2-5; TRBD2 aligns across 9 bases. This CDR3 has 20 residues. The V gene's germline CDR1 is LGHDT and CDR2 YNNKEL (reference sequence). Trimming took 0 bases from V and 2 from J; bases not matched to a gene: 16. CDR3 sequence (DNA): TGTGCCAGCAGCCAAGATGGAGAGGCGGGGGGGCTTCCTGTGCAAGAGACCCAGTACTTC. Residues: CASSQDGEAGGLPVQETQYF.

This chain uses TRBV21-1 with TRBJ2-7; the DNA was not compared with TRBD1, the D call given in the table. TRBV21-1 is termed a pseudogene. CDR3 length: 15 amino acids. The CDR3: CASSAPGLVGYEQYF. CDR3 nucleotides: TGTGCCAGCAGCGCGCCAGGTTTAGTGGGCTACGAGCAGTACTTC.

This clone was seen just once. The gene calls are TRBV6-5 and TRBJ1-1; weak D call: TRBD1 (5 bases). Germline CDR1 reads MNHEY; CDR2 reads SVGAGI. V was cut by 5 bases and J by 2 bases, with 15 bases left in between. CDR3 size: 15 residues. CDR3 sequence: CASSRGLPGNTEAFF. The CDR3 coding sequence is TGTGCCAGCAGTAGGGGACTCCCTGGAAACACTGAAGCTTTCTTT.